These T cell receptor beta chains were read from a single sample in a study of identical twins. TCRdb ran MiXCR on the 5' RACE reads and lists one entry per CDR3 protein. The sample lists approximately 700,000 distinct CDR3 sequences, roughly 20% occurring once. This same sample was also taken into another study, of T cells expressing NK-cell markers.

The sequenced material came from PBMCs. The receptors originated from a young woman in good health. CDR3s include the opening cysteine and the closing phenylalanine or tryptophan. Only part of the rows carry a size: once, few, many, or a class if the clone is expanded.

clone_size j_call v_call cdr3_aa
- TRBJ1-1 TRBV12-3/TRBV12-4 CASSARTANTEAFF
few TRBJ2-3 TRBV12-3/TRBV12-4 CASSFGGLGYTDTQYF
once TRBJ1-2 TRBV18 CASSPEQLNYGYTF
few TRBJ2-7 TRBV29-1 CSVTQGMGAYEQYF
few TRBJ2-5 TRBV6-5 CASSYGTGPQETQYF
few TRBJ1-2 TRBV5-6 CASSLIQSNYGYTF
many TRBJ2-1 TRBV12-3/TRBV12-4 CASSWSSYNEQFF
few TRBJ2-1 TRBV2 CASIERTGSYNEQFF
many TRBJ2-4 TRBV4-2 CASSQTPGMGVGAKNIQYF
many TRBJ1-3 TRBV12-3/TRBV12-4 CASSFSGNTIYF
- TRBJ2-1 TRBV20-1 CSAKGERAYNEQFF
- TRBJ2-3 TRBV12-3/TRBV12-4 CASSWGQGADTQYF
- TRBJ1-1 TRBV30 CAWTGLHTEAFF
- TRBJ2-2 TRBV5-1 CASSVAGGAGGELFF
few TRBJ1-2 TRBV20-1 CSATTGGNYGYTF
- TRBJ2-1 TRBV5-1 CASSLDLKEQFF
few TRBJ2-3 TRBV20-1 CSAQAADSTQYF
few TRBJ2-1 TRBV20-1 CSASRSGAPGEQFF
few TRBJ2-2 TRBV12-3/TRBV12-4 CASTPAGGPGELFF
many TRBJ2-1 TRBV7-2 CASSLEDYTYNEQFF
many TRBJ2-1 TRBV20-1 CSAPGLGSYNEQFF
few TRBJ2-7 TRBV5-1 CASSFAGGSYEQYF
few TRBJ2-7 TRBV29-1 CSVAPHKQGAFEQYF